These 32 T cell receptor beta chains originate from one sample sequenced in a study of cytomegalovirus exposure and HLA in healthy donors. In the PCR, 60 Vbeta and 13 Jbeta primers were used. Method: immunoSEQ multiplex PCR; TCRdb's copy keeps in-frame clones and lacks some. The sample has some 120,000 clones, 80% to 85% seen once. What was sequenced was PBMCs. Receptor source: a woman aged 40 to 50 in good health and CMV-seronegative.

The gene calls are TRBV5-1 and TRBJ1-2, with TRBD1 matching 7 bases. Germline V lookup: CDR1 SGHRS, CDR2 YFSETQ. The CDR3 loop spans 13 amino acids. The trim removed 5 bases at V and 3 bases at J, leaving 4 bases unmatched. The CDR3 spells CASSDRADYGYTF. CDR3 nucleotide sequence: TGCGCCAGCAGTGACAGGGCCGACTATGGCTACACCTTC. Looking up the rest from reference TRBV5-1 and TRBJ1-2 gives the full variable domain: KAGVTQTPRYLIKTRGQQVTLSCSPISGHRSVSWYQQTPGQGLQFLFEYFSETQRNKGNFPGRFSGRQFSNSRSEMNVSTLELGDSALYLCASSDRADYGYTFGSGTRLTVV.

For this clone: The junction differs from germline at one of its ends, possibly a read error. The V call is TRBV13, the J call TRBJ2-1; 10 bases match TRBD2. The germline CDR1 and CDR2 sequences are PRHDT and FYEKMQ (reference sequence). The CDR3 spans 17 residues. DNA of the CDR3: TGTGCCAGCAGCTTAGAGCCAGCGGGAGGGTACTACCATGAGCAGTTCTTC. Translation gives CASSLEPAGGYYHEQFF.

The chain is built from TRBV29-1 and TRBJ2-1; D gene ambiguous. From germline, CDR1 is SQVTM and CDR2 ANQGSEA. V was cut by 3 bases and J by 0 bases, with 3 bases left in between. The CDR3 has 12 residues. CDR3 amino acids: CSVDSSYNEQFF. The CDR3 nucleotides are TGCAGCGTTGACAGCTCCTACAATGAGCAGTTCTTC.

This clone showed up just a few times. The chain employs TRBV2 and TRBJ2-5, with TRBD2 matching 10 bases. The CDR3 has 14 amino acids. The V gene's germline CDR1 is SNHLY and CDR2 FYNNEI. V dropped 6 bases and J dropped 8; count of bases not matched to a gene: 9. CDR3 loop: CASSASSGGYTQYF. CDR3 DNA sequence: TGTGCCAGCAGCGCCTCTAGCGGGGGTTATACCCAGTACTTC.

The chain uses TRBV7-2 and TRBJ2-5; 12 nucleotides match TRBD2. CDR3 length: 19 amino acids. Germline CDR1 SGHTA, CDR2 FQGNSA. J was trimmed by 5 bases and V by 4 bases; bases with no gene match: 17. The CDR3 nucleotides are TGTGCCAGCAGCTCCTCTTATTGGACTAGCGGGATGGCGGGGGAGACCCAGTACTTC. It yields the protein CASSSSYWTSGMAGETQYF.

The gene calls are TRBV6-1 and TRBJ1-5; D is uncertain. Trimming shortened V by 2 bases and J by 3 bases, and 8 bases separated the two germline ends. The CDR3 covers 14 residues. CDR1 and CDR2 (germline): MNHNS, SASEGT. DNA of the CDR3: TGTGCCAGCAGTGAAAGGGAGGACAATCAGCCCCAGCATTTT. As protein: CASSEREDNQPQHF.

This clone occurred once. The CDR3 nucleotides read TGTGCCAGTAGTATAGTAAGGGCAGGGTTGGATGGCTACACCTTC. It is translated as CASSIVRAGLDGYTF. The V gene is TRBV19, the J gene TRBJ1-2; possibly TRBD1 for D (5 bases). This CDR3 has 15 amino acids. Per germline, CDR1 LNHDA and CDR2 SQIVND (reference sequence). V was shortened by 1 base and J by 6 bases, with 15 bases between the two germline ends.

The CDR3 loop is CASSSTGSNQPQHF. CDR3 coding DNA: TGTGCCAGCAGTTCGACAGGGAGCAATCAGCCCCAGCATTTT. The chain uses TRBV6-6 and TRBJ1-5; TRBD1 aligns across 7 bases. The CDR3 is 14 amino acids. Germline values: CDR1 MNHNY, CDR2 SVGAGI (reference sequence). The trim removed 4 bases at V and 1 base at J, leaving 1 base unmatched.

The gene calls are TRBV29-1 and TRBJ1-4, with D uncertain. Germline CDR1 reads SQVTM; CDR2 reads ANQGSEA. The CDR3 contains 12 residues. V lost 6 bases and J lost 4, with 9 bases in between. This CDR3 is CSVGRNNEKLFF. The CDR3 DNA sequence: TGCAGCGTGGGCCGGAATAATGAAAAACTGTTTTTT.

The rearrangement links TRBV28 to TRBJ1-1; 7 nucleotides match TRBD1. The length of the CDR3 is 15 residues. With 8 bases clipped from V and 3 bases from J, the junction kept 12 bases outside the gene matches. From germline, CDR1 is MDHEN and CDR2 SYDVKM. CDR3 in DNA: TGTGCCAGCCTGAATTCCCCAGGGGGTCACACTGAAGCTTTCTTT. It encodes CASLNSPGGHTEAFF.

The chain combines TRBV5-1 with TRBJ1-1; the D gene is possibly TRBD1 (6 bases). The CDR3 is made up of 13 amino acids. Germline V lookup: CDR1 SGHRS, CDR2 YFSETQ. Trimming pared 2 bases from V and 3 bases from J, leaving 8 bases between. In DNA, the CDR3 is TGCGCCAGCAGCTTTAGGGGGTACACTGAAGCTTTCTTT. Protein: CASSFRGYTEAFF.

This clone has a single count. The chain carries TRBV4-1 and TRBJ1-5; D may be TRBD1 (5 bases). CDR3 size: 15 residues. The germline V and J ends were trimmed by 0 bases and 9 bases, with 15 bases remaining between them. Germline assignment: CDR1 MGHRA and CDR2 YSYEKL. This CDR3 is CASSQEPENRPPQHF. CDR3 coding DNA: TGCGCCAGCAGCCAAGAACCCGAGAACAGGCCGCCCCAGCATTTT.

This sequence joins TRBV2 and TRBJ1-1; 8 bases are shared with TRBD1. CDR1 is SNHLY and CDR2 is FYNNEI in the germline V gene. V shed 6 bases and J 4 bases; nucleotides not matched to a gene: 7. CDR3 length equals 14 residues. The CDR3 coding sequence is TGTGCCAGCAGGCTACAGGGGGGCGGCACTGAAGCTTTCTTT. This sequence encodes CASRLQGGGTEAFF.

The rearrangement links TRBV6-6 to TRBJ1-1; TRBD1 might be the D (6 bases). With 8 bases removed from V and 4 bases from J, the gap between germline ends came to 20 bases. Germline CDR1 and CDR2: MNHNY and SVGAGI (reference sequence). The CDR3 contains 15 residues. Written as DNA, the CDR3 is TGTGCCAGCTCGACCAACTTACAGGGATCCACTGAAGCTTTCTTT. It translates to CASSTNLQGSTEAFF.

The rearrangement links TRBV28 to TRBJ1-1; D gene ambiguous. The CDR3 spans 17 residues. CDR1 is MDHEN, CDR2 SYDVKM, per germline. V gave up 1 base and J gave up 6 bases, with 21 bases separating them. The CDR3 sequence: CASSLLVGDSEQPEAFF. The DNA of the CDR3 is TGTGCCAGCAGTTTATTGGTGGGAGATTCCGAACAACCTGAAGCTTTCTTT.

This clone was observed a handful of times. This CDR3 is CASSEYRENTGELFF. CDR3 sequence (DNA): TGTGCCAGCAGCGAATACAGGGAGAACACCGGGGAGCTGTTTTTT. V is TRBV7-9 and J is TRBJ2-2; maybe TRBD1 (6 bases). Trimming pared 5 bases from V and 1 base from J, leaving 11 bases between. The germline gives CDR1 SEHNR, CDR2 FQNEAQ (reference sequence). CDR3 length: 15 residues.

The sample holds one count of this clone. One end of the junction fails to match germline, which may point to a read error. The rearrangement uses TRBV7-9 and TRBJ1-5, with TRBD1 identical over 12 bases. The CDR3 spans 16 residues. Germline loops: CDR1 SEHNR, CDR2 FQNEAQ (reference sequence). CDR3 nucleotide sequence: TGTTCCAGCAGCGCGGGACAGGGGGCCCTCAATCAGCCCCAGCATTTT. Protein product: CSSSAGQGALNQPQHF.

The J gene is TRBJ2-3, the V gene TRBV27, with 11 bases that match TRBD2. Germline loops: CDR1 MNHEY, CDR2 SMNVEV (reference sequence). Trimming removed 0 bases from V and 1 base from J; junction bases left unmatched: 9. There are 19 residues in the CDR3. CDR3 in amino acids: CASSLSALTSGEGTDTQYF. CDR3 DNA: TGTGCCAGCAGTTTATCGGCCCTGACTAGCGGGGAGGGCACAGATACGCAGTATTTT.

V is TRBV5-6 and J is TRBJ2-2; 7 bases align to TRBD2. This CDR3 has 12 residues. The germline CDR1 and CDR2 sequences are SGHDT and YYEEEE. J lost 16 bases, V lost 4 bases, and 10 bases had no gene match. CDR3 coding DNA: TGTGCCAGCAGCCCTGGACTGGGGAGGGAGTTTTTT. It translates to CASSPGLGREFF.

The chain joins TRBV9 to TRBJ2-5, with 8 nucleotides matching TRBD2. Trimming at V came to 3 bases and at J to 9 bases, leaving 4 bases not matched to a gene. The CDR3 spans 12 residues. Germline assignment: CDR1 SGDLS and CDR2 YYNGEE. CDR3 residues: CASSATRGAQYF. The CDR3 DNA reads TGTGCCAGCAGCGCGACGCGGGGGGCCCAGTACTTC.

The V call is TRBV15, the J call TRBJ2-6; TRBD1 might be the D (6 bases). The germline V gene encodes CDR1 LNHNV and CDR2 YYDKDF (reference sequence). CDR3 size: 21 residues. Deletions cut 0 bases from V and 0 bases from J, with 21 bases between. DNA for the CDR3: TGTGCCACCAGCAGAGATTTCCCCGACAGGTCCTCCCACTCTGGGGCCAACGTCCTGACTTTC. Translation: CATSRDFPDRSSHSGANVLTF.

This chain joins TRBV5-4 and TRBJ2-7, with 7 bases matching TRBD1. The germline V gene has CDR1 SGHNT and CDR2 YYREEE (reference sequence). This CDR3 is built from 15 residues. The V gene end was trimmed by 3 bases and the J gene end by 0 bases; junction bases not matched to a gene: 6. The CDR3 DNA follows: TGTGCCAGCAGCTACCAAAGACAGGGCTCCTACGAGCAGTACTTC. Its translation: CASSYQRQGSYEQYF.

The rearrangement joins TRBV14 to TRBJ1-2; 7 nucleotides agree with TRBD1. CDR1 is SGHDN and CDR2 is FVKESK in the germline V gene. The CDR3 is 14 amino acids. The J segment lost 4 bases and the V segment lost 3 bases, leaving 5 bases of the junction unmatched. As DNA, the CDR3 is TGTGCCAGCAGCCAGACAGGGACCCTCTATGGCTACACCTTC. It is translated as CASSQTGTLYGYTF.

In its sample, this clone was seen once. The CDR3 loop reads CASRPAGGDTIYF. The CDR3 nucleotides read TGTGCCAGCAGACCCGCGGGGGGAGACACCATATATTTT. The chain recombines TRBV6-6 with TRBJ1-3, with a tentative D call TRBD1 (5 bases). V lost 6 bases to trimming and J lost 8 bases, with 14 bases between them. The CDR3 consists of 13 residues. CDR1 and CDR2 (germline): MNHNY, SVGAGI (reference sequence).

The V call is TRBV7-2, the J call TRBJ2-7; TRBD1 is a possible D gene (5 bases). V was clipped by 1 base and J by 4 bases, with 14 bases between them. There are 15 residues in the CDR3. Germline lookup yields CDR1 SGHTA and CDR2 FQGNSA. This CDR3 reads CASSLEQGIGYEQYF. CDR3 bases: TGTGCCAGCAGCTTAGAGCAGGGTATAGGGTACGAGCAGTACTTC.

The chain couples TRBV5-1 to TRBJ1-4; perhaps TRBD1 as D (6 bases). Deletions cut 0 bases from V and 8 bases from J, with 8 bases between. The CDR3 totals 13 residues. Germline V lookup: CDR1 SGHRS, CDR2 YFSETQ. The CDR3 loop reads CASSLVTGEKLFF. For the CDR3, the DNA is TGCGCCAGCAGCTTGGTGACAGGCGAAAAACTGTTTTTT.

The rearrangement uses TRBV12-5 and TRBJ2-3; 7 bases agree with TRBD1. This CDR3 spans 16 amino acids. V gave up 7 bases and J gave up 4 bases; unmatched junction bases: 14. The germline gives CDR1 LGHNT, CDR2 FRNRAP. For the CDR3, the DNA is TGTGCTAGTGCCACGTTCCGGACAGGCCCCTCAGATACGCAGTATTTT. This sequence encodes CASATFRTGPSDTQYF.

The chain couples TRBV2 to TRBJ2-1; 10 positions agree with TRBD2. Germline CDR1 reads SNHLY; CDR2 reads FYNNEI. Losses at the gene ends were 2 bases for V and 7 bases for J; bases not matched to a gene: 8. CDR3 length: 16 amino acids. The CDR3 nucleotides are TGTGCCAGCAGTGAATTGGTAGCGGGAGGCCCAAATGAGCAGTTCTTC. Protein: CASSELVAGGPNEQFF.

The chain recombines TRBV2 with TRBJ2-2, with 13 bases aligning to TRBD2. The CDR3 extends over 18 amino acids. CDR1 SNHLY and CDR2 FYNNEI come from the germline V gene. V shed 4 bases, J shed 5 bases, and the junction held 10 bases outside the gene matches. The CDR3 region has the DNA TGTGCCAGCAGTGGGAAACTAGCGGGGGGGCGGCGGACCGGGGAGCTGTTTTTT. Encoded protein: CASSGKLAGGRRTGELFF.

In its sample, this clone was seen a few times. V and J are TRBV6-5 and TRBJ1-1; tentative D call: TRBD1 (6 bases). Looked up from germline, CDR1 is MNHEY and CDR2 is SVGAGI. The CDR3 contains 13 residues. V dropped 5 bases and J dropped 5 bases, with 12 bases sitting between them. DNA of the CDR3: TGTGCCAGCAGTCGACAGGAGAGTACTGAAGCTTTCTTT. Amino acids: CASSRQESTEAFF.

The chain is built from TRBV7-6 and TRBJ2-5, with TRBD2 matching over 8 bases. After removal of 2 bases from V and 2 bases from J, the junction contained 7 bases not matched to a gene. Germline V gene sequence: CDR1 SGHVS, CDR2 FNYEAQ. The CDR3 spans 16 residues. As DNA, the CDR3 is TGTGCCAGCAGCTTATTCGCGGGGGGCCTTCAAGAGACCCAGTACTTC. Translation gives CASSLFAGGLQETQYF.

V is TRBV10-1 and J is TRBJ2-7, with D perhaps matching TRBD1 (6 bases). CDR1 and CDR2 (germline): WNHNN, SYGVQD (reference sequence). The CDR3 consists of 14 residues. V lost 8 bases, J lost 5 bases, and 19 bases lay in between. The CDR3, as DNA: TGCGCCAGCTCAGACCGACAGGTCGCCGACGAGCAGTACTTC. Amino acids: CASSDRQVADEQYF.